This T cell receptor (beta chain) was profiled in a study of read filtering for tumor transcriptome and immune sequencing (dated by TCRdb to 2020 to 2021). About the study as a whole: The cohort consisted of about 17 male and about 15 female patients, with a mean age of about 66 years and an age range of roughly 45 to 90. Per sample, about 4 to 11 million TCR-region mapped reads were obtained with IR-seq, compared with only roughly 80 to 1,300 with RNA-seq. One main goal was a read-filtering strategy for immune repertoire data, in particular deciding whether clonotypes backed by only one read should be removed. Under revised international staging, roughly 8 patients fell into R-ISS I, 15 to 20 into R-ISS II and about 7 into R-ISS III. After DNase treatment, whole-transcriptome libraries were prepared using the TruSeq RNA Access Library Prep Kit. TCR repertoires obtained by targeted immune repertoire sequencing and by bulk whole-transcriptome sequencing performed on the same bone marrow samples were compared.

Broad study findings and their caveats: Compared with RNA-seq, IR-seq captured clonotypes at much greater depth and more reliably, and a smaller IR-seq throughput was enough to identify most of the shared clonotypes. The sorted CD138-negative fraction was not purified T cells but a mixed bone marrow immune population. In IR-seq, single-read clonotypes were 80% to 90% of clonotypes but about 3.5% of total reads; in RNA-seq they were 70% to 75% of clonotypes and roughly 42% of reads. The correlation between IR-seq and RNA-seq shared clonotype proportions was increased by removal of single-read clonotypes.

This clonotype was picked up many times. This receptor's antigen is unknown. Per-base qualities were not stored, and no clone one base away is much larger. Each patient had bone marrow sampled at the time of active disease. Ficoll-Hypaque density gradient centrifugation was used to isolate bone marrow mononuclear cells. Myeloma plasma cells were removed and CD138-negative cells were collected by negative selection after labeling with CD138 magnetic microbeads on a MACS separator. Flow cytometry with CD138 antibodies on an Attune NxT was used to check how pure the isolated cells were. Total RNA was extracted using TRIzol reagent and was quantified on a NanoDrop spectrophotometer. Paired RNA-seq and IR-seq were performed on the CD138-negative bone marrow sample of each patient. The CDR3 numbers 18 residues from cysteine through phenylalanine. The kept DNA is CDR3 alone, 54 bases in frame from the first base. The germline V gene (reference sequence) provides CDR1 DFQATT and CDR2 SNEGSKA. The V end gives up 5 bases and the J end 0 bases, leaving 15 bases in the junction not matched to a gene.

TCR libraries were built from about 370 ng RNA with the Immunoverse kit, using molecular barcoded adaptors covering alpha/delta and beta/gamma chains. The same RNA used for transcriptome sequencing was used for TCR library preparation. Sequencing of TCR libraries was carried out on an Illumina HiSeq 4000 with 2 x 150 cycles. Regarding the original processing steps: MiXCR aligned TCR reads to human V, D, J and C references and assembled the aligned reads into CDR3 clonotypes, with quality filtering and error correction included. The tcR package in R was used to analyze clonotype counts and gene usage diversity. For inspection of raw mapping reads, RNA-seq reads were mapped by STAR aligner version 2.5.3a onto GRCh37 of the human genome. To test how sequencing depth affected the clonotypes detected, IR-seq fastq files were randomly downsampled with Seqtk 1.3. The raw public data were reprocessed by TCRdb itself: fastp quality trimming at Q25, MiXCR clonotype calling, in-frame beta chains only. Rows with one shared CDR3 protein collapse into an entry with the most common genes and DNA. TCRdb's processing, not the authors' own work, is the source of the V and J calls. Across this sample there are some 120,000 distinct CDR3 sequences, with 10% to 15% seen only once. 11% of the sample comes from the top ten.

The sequence was obtained from a donor older than 35 with multiple myeloma. Recombination linked TRBV20-1 to TRBJ2-3, with 9 junctional bases fitting TRBD1. The sequencing input was a population of CD138-negative cells sorted from bone marrow. In light of the paper, this sample's cell subset or site label describes: bone marrow mononuclear cells depleted of CD138+ plasma/myeloma cells by negative magnetic selection. CDR3 region: CSASPLGQGALSTDTQYF. The bases are TGCAGTGCTTCTCCCTTGGGACAGGGAGCGCTAAGCACAGATACGCAGTATTTT.